Below, one T cell receptor beta chain is given with its context. No antigen is known for it. The data originate from a study of cytomegalovirus exposure and HLA in healthy donors. Study-wide background: An analysis done earlier identified more than 90 million unique TCR beta sequences from about 179 million T cells.

Study observations and caveats: The HLA-A and HLA-B alleles of most subjects were reportedly predicted accurately from TCR beta sequences.

Each donor was healthy, and each was a bone marrow donor. The PCR ran on 60 Vbeta and 13 Jbeta primers. Measured with immunoSEQ multiplex PCR; TCRdb has only the in-frame clones, and not every one. Of 310,000 or so clones in the sample, 70% to 90% were seen once. Sequenced input: PBMCs. The receptor's source is a woman aged 18-29 years in good health and CMV-seronegative.

The CDR3 sequence: CASSPTGLKAYEQYF. CDR3 DNA: TGTGCCAGCAGCCCGACAGGATTGAAAGCCTACGAGCAGTACTTC. This chain uses TRBV7-3 with TRBJ2-7; D might be TRBD1 (6 bases). CDR1 and CDR2 (germline): SGHTA, FQGTGA. Trimming stripped 5 bases from V and 2 bases from J, with 16 bases between. The CDR3 length is 15 residues.